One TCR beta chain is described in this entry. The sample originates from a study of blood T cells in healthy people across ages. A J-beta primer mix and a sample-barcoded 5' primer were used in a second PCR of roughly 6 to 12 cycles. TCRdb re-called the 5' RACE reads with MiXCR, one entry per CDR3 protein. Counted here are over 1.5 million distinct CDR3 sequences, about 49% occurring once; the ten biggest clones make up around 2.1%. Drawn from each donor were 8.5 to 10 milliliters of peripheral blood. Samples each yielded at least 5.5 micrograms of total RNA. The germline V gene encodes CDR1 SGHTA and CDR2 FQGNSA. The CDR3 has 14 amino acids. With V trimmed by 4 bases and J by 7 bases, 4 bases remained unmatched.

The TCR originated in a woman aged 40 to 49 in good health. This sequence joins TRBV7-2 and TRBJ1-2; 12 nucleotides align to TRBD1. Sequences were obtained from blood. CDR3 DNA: TGTGCCAGCAGCTGGGGACAGGGGGCGGGTGGCTACACCTTC. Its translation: CASSWGQGAGGYTF.